This is a list of T cell receptor beta chains from one sample in a study of Tregs in tolerant kidney transplant recipients. Assay used: immunoSEQ multiplex PCR; TCRdb lists only in-frame clones, some missing. The repertoire includes tens of thousands of clones, over 80% of them detected once, and around 4.5% sits in the top ten. The sample consisted of CD4+ T cells from blood. These receptors came from a human donor in good health. Both conserved end residues are part of each CDR3. Fields, in order: D gene, clone size, J gene, V gene, CDR3 protein, CDR3 DNA. D genes are given only for firm matches. Clone size is not always given. Where it is, it says once, few, many or a class for expanded clones.

D gene: -
clone size: -
J gene: TRBJ2-2
V gene: TRBV7-2
CDR3 protein: CASSLSRNGELFF
CDR3 DNA: TGTGCCAGCAGCTTAAGCCGGAACGGGGAGCTGTTTTTT

D gene: TRBD2
clone size: -
J gene: TRBJ2-5
V gene: TRBV7-2
CDR3 protein: CASSILAGGLETQYF
CDR3 DNA: TGTGCCAGCAGCATACTAGCGGGGGGGCTTGAGACCCAGTACTTC

D gene: -
clone size: -
J gene: TRBJ1-2
V gene: TRBV4-1
CDR3 protein: CASSERWGETNYGYTF
CDR3 DNA: TGCGCCAGCAGTGAAAGATGGGGGGAGACTAACTATGGCTACACCTTC

D gene: -
clone size: -
J gene: TRBJ1-2
V gene: TRBV11-2
CDR3 protein: CASSLDPGANYGYTF
CDR3 DNA: TGTGCCAGCAGCCTCGACCCGGGAGCTAACTATGGCTACACCTTC

D gene: -
clone size: -
J gene: TRBJ1-5
V gene: TRBV7-9
CDR3 protein: CASSLLNQPQHF
CDR3 DNA: TGTGCCAGCAGCCTGTTAAATCAGCCCCAGCATTTT

D gene: -
clone size: -
J gene: TRBJ2-5
V gene: TRBV20-1
CDR3 protein: CSARTIETQYF
CDR3 DNA: TGCAGTGCTAGAACCATAGAGACCCAGTACTTC

D gene: -
clone size: -
J gene: TRBJ1-5
V gene: TRBV4-3
CDR3 protein: CASSRSLGGNQPQHF
CDR3 DNA: TGCGCCAGCAGCCGGTCCCTAGGGGGGAATCAGCCCCAGCATTTT

D gene: TRBD2
clone size: -
J gene: TRBJ2-1
V gene: TRBV7-2
CDR3 protein: CASSIYNLAGPYNEQFF
CDR3 DNA: TGTGCCAGCAGCATATACAACCTAGCGGGACCCTACAATGAGCAGTTCTTC

D gene: TRBD1
clone size: once
J gene: TRBJ1-2
V gene: TRBV10-3
CDR3 protein: CATRGAGGNYGYTF
CDR3 DNA: TGTGCCACCAGGGGGGCAGGGGGTAACTATGGCTACACCTTC

D gene: -
clone size: -
J gene: TRBJ2-3
V gene: TRBV5-1
CDR3 protein: CASSLAASTDTQYF
CDR3 DNA: TGCGCCAGCAGCTTGGCTGCTAGCACAGATACGCAGTATTTT

D gene: TRBD2
clone size: -
J gene: TRBJ2-3
V gene: TRBV9
CDR3 protein: CASGVAGATDTQYF
CDR3 DNA: TGTGCCAGCGGGGTAGCGGGGGCCACAGATACGCAGTATTTT

D gene: TRBD1
clone size: -
J gene: TRBJ1-6
V gene: TRBV6-4
CDR3 protein: CASSDFPGGDSPLHF
CDR3 DNA: TGTGCCAGCAGTGACTTTCCAGGGGGAGATTCACCCCTCCACTTT

D gene: -
clone size: once
J gene: TRBJ1-1
V gene: TRBV10-3
CDR3 protein: CASVMNTEAFF
CDR3 DNA: TGTGCCAGTGTAATGAACACTGAAGCTTTCTTT

D gene: -
clone size: -
J gene: TRBJ1-1
V gene: TRBV7-3
CDR3 protein: CASSLDRNTEAFF
CDR3 DNA: TGTGCCAGCAGTCTAGACCGGAACACTGAAGCTTTCTTT

D gene: -
clone size: -
J gene: TRBJ2-1
V gene: TRBV11-2
CDR3 protein: CASSPSVSSYNEQFF
CDR3 DNA: TGTGCCAGCAGCCCCTCCGTGAGCTCCTACAATGAGCAGTTCTTC

D gene: TRBD1
clone size: -
J gene: TRBJ1-5
V gene: TRBV4-1
CDR3 protein: CASSFTGGGNQPQHF
CDR3 DNA: TGCGCCAGCAGCTTCACAGGGGGCGGGAATCAGCCCCAGCATTTT

D gene: TRBD2
clone size: -
J gene: TRBJ2-1
V gene: TRBV5-1
CDR3 protein: CASSLLLAGDRGQFF
CDR3 DNA: TGCGCCAGCAGCTTGCTACTAGCGGGAGATAGGGGGCAGTTCTTC

D gene: -
clone size: -
J gene: TRBJ2-7
V gene: TRBV11-1
CDR3 protein: CASSLDRTSDEQYF
CDR3 DNA: TGTGCCAGCAGCTTAGACAGAACCTCTGACGAGCAGTACTTC

D gene: TRBD2
clone size: -
J gene: TRBJ2-1
V gene: TRBV7-2
CDR3 protein: CASSLRLAGGREQFF
CDR3 DNA: TGTGCCAGCAGCCTCAGACTAGCGGGGGGGCGTGAGCAGTTCTTC

D gene: TRBD2
clone size: -
J gene: TRBJ2-3
V gene: TRBV7-2
CDR3 protein: CASSLWASGGAVADTQYF
CDR3 DNA: TGTGCCAGCAGCTTATGGGCTAGCGGGGGGGCCGTGGCAGATACGCAGTATTTT

D gene: -
clone size: -
J gene: TRBJ2-2
V gene: TRBV7-3
CDR3 protein: CASSLNSAQGIGELFF
CDR3 DNA: TGTGCCAGCAGCTTAAACAGCGCTCAGGGGATAGGGGAGCTGTTTTTT

D gene: TRBD1
clone size: -
J gene: TRBJ1-1
V gene: TRBV5-1
CDR3 protein: CASSSLSGGTEAFF
CDR3 DNA: TGCGCCAGCAGCTCTCTGTCAGGGGGAACTGAAGCTTTCTTT

D gene: -
clone size: -
J gene: TRBJ2-7
V gene: TRBV6-5
CDR3 protein: CASSLRGRSYEQYF
CDR3 DNA: TGTGCCAGCAGTTTACGGGGGCGCAGCTACGAGCAGTACTTC

D gene: -
clone size: -
J gene: TRBJ1-5
V gene: TRBV30
CDR3 protein: CAWSVPWGNQPQHF
CDR3 DNA: TGTGCCTGGAGTGTACCTTGGGGCAATCAGCCCCAGCATTTT

D gene: -
clone size: -
J gene: TRBJ2-2
V gene: TRBV25-1
CDR3 protein: CASSGVPGELFF
CDR3 DNA: TGTGCCAGCAGTGGGGTTCCCGGGGAGCTGTTTTTT

D gene: -
clone size: -
J gene: TRBJ1-1
V gene: TRBV6-6
CDR3 protein: CASSPVVRDEAFF
CDR3 DNA: TGTGCCAGCAGCCCCGTGGTTCGGGATGAAGCTTTCTTT

D gene: TRBD2
clone size: -
J gene: TRBJ2-3
V gene: TRBV13
CDR3 protein: CASSLILREGSTDTQYF
CDR3 DNA: TGTGCCAGCAGCTTAATCCTACGGGAGGGAAGCACAGATACGCAGTATTTT

D gene: -
clone size: few
J gene: TRBJ2-1
V gene: TRBV6-6
CDR3 protein: CASRSTGGAFYNEQFF
CDR3 DNA: TGTGCCAGCAGATCAACCGGCGGGGCCTTCTACAATGAGCAGTTCTTC

D gene: -
clone size: -
J gene: TRBJ1-1
V gene: TRBV18
CDR3 protein: CASSPRPGNTEAFF
CDR3 DNA: TGTGCCAGCTCACCCCGCCCCGGGAACACTGAAGCTTTCTTT

D gene: TRBD2
clone size: -
J gene: TRBJ2-3
V gene: TRBV18
CDR3 protein: CASSPLPPSGGHTDTQYF
CDR3 DNA: TGTGCCAGCTCACCTCTACCACCGAGCGGGGGTCACACAGATACGCAGTATTTT

D gene: -
clone size: -
J gene: TRBJ2-5
V gene: TRBV18
CDR3 protein: CASSDGRGTQYF
CDR3 DNA: TGTGCCAGTTCGGACGGTCGGGGGACCCAGTACTTC

D gene: -
clone size: -
J gene: TRBJ2-5
V gene: TRBV30
CDR3 protein: CAWKVDGSGETQYF
CDR3 DNA: TGTGCCTGGAAAGTCGACGGATCAGGAGAGACCCAGTACTTC

D gene: TRBD1
clone size: -
J gene: TRBJ1-1
V gene: TRBV7-9
CDR3 protein: CASSLRGTGGRNTEAFF
CDR3 DNA: TGTGCCAGCAGCTTAAGAGGGACAGGGGGGAGGAACACTGAAGCTTTCTTT